This passage covers 17 T cell receptor beta chains from one sample sequenced in a study of early T cells in non-severe SARS-CoV-2 infection. TCRdb re-derived calls from the 5' RACE reads in MiXCR, one entry per CDR3 protein. The table records around 100,000 distinct CDR3 sequences, roughly 15% of them present only once. Material for sequencing was whole blood. The receptors were sampled from an adult who was a healthcare worker with PCR-confirmed SARS-CoV-2 infection or an uninfected control (not recorded which).

The sample holds many counts of this clonotype. The CDR3, as DNA: TGTGCCAGCAGTTCCGGGACCTATGGCTACACCTTC. Amino acids: CASSSGTYGYTF. V is TRBV28 and J is TRBJ1-2; D is possibly TRBD1 (5 bases). There are 12 residues in the CDR3. Trimming cost V 4 bases and J 4 bases, with 7 bases left between them. The germline V gene has CDR1 MDHEN and CDR2 SYDVKM.

This chain uses TRBV19 with TRBJ2-5, with D possibly being TRBD1 (6 bases). V lost 1 base and J 4 bases, leaving 13 bases between the germline ends. The germline V gene has CDR1 LNHDA and CDR2 SQIVND (reference sequence). This CDR3 is 15 amino acids long. Here the CDR3 reads CASSIVTQGPETQYF. For the CDR3, the DNA is TGTGCCAGTAGTATAGTGACTCAGGGGCCAGAGACCCAGTACTTC.

This clonotype was recorded a few times. This chain uses TRBV4-3 with TRBJ1-6, with 7 bases fitting TRBD1. The CDR3 sequence is 15 residues long. V shed 1 base and J 7 bases; nucleotides not matched to a gene: 4. The germline CDR1 and CDR2 sequences are LGHNA and YSLEER. CDR3 amino acids: CASSQGGRGNSPLHF. CDR3 coding DNA: TGCGCCAGCAGCCAAGGGGGCAGGGGGAATTCACCCCTCCACTTT.

This rearrangement joins TRBV20-1 to TRBJ1-2; TRBD1 matches at 8 bases. The CDR3 extends over 12 amino acids. Unmatched junction bases numbered 7, after V lost 8 bases and J lost 5 bases. CDR1 DFQATT and CDR2 SNEGSKA come from the germline V gene (reference sequence). CDR3 DNA sequence: TGCAGTCCGCTAGGACAGGGTTATGGCTACACCTTC. Amino acid sequence: CSPLGQGYGYTF.

Only a few counts were recorded for this clonotype. The chain links TRBV12-3 or TRBV12-4 to TRBJ2-7, with 16 bases identical to TRBD2. The CDR3 contains 20 residues. The V gene end was trimmed by 9 bases and the J gene end by 1 base; junction bases not matched to a gene: 18. The CDR3 is CASRLRASGLAGGPSYEQYF. Written as DNA, the CDR3 is TGTGCCAGTAGGCTTAGGGCATCGGGACTAGCGGGAGGGCCATCCTACGAGCAGTACTTC.

This clonotype turned up a few times. The V call is TRBV7-9, the J call TRBJ2-5, with 9 bases lining up with TRBD1. CDR1 and CDR2 from the germline V gene are SEHNR and FQNEAQ (reference sequence). The CDR3 covers 16 residues. The V gene end was trimmed by 2 bases and the J gene end by 6 bases; junction bases not matched to a gene: 10. The CDR3 nucleotides are TGTGCCAGCAGCTTATTGGACAGGGGCGTCCCAAAGACCCAGTACTTC. Its protein is CASSLLDRGVPKTQYF.

This clonotype was seen only a few times. This rearrangement joins TRBV12-3 or TRBV12-4 to TRBJ2-5, with 10 bases lining up with TRBD1. V shed 5 bases, J shed 1 base, and the junction held 16 bases outside the gene matches. CDR3 length: 19 residues. The CDR3 protein is CASSHTGTGDTKIQETQYF. CDR3 nucleotides: TGTGCCAGCAGTCACACCGGGACAGGGGACACCAAAATCCAAGAGACCCAGTACTTC.

In this sample, this clonotype turned up a few times. The genes are TRBV27 and TRBJ2-7, with a weak D call TRBD2 (6 bases). The V end was cut by 8 bases, the J end by 2 bases, with 19 bases between. Germline V gene data show CDR1 as MNHEY and CDR2 as SMNVEV (reference sequence). This CDR3 has 15 amino acids. CDR3 DNA: TGTGCCAGCTCCCCTTACGCGGGACTGACCTACGAGCAGTACTTC. Protein sequence: CASSPYAGLTYEQYF.

CDR3 in amino acids: CASSRTLGGEQYF. For the CDR3, the DNA is TGTGCCAGCAGCCGAACTCTAGGGGGCGAGCAGTACTTC. The rearrangement links TRBV7-9 to TRBJ2-7, with D perhaps TRBD1 (6 bases). The CDR3 has 13 residues. Trimming stripped 5 bases from V and 6 bases from J, with 14 bases between. CDR1 SEHNR and CDR2 FQNEAQ come from the germline V gene (reference sequence).

This clonotype is labeled as medium-sized. The V and J genes are TRBV12-3 or TRBV12-4 and TRBJ1-1; D might be TRBD1 (5 bases). This CDR3 is 15 amino acids long. With 6 bases removed from V and 0 bases from J, the gap between germline ends came to 14 bases. This CDR3 reads CASRLGLMMNTEAFF. CDR3 nucleotides: TGTGCCAGCAGGCTGGGACTGATGATGAACACTGAAGCTTTCTTT.

The sample holds a few counts of this clonotype. The DNA for the CDR3 is TGTGCCTGGAGTGTAATCGGGGCGAGCACAGATACGCAGTATTTT. Translating gives CAWSVIGASTDTQYF. The J gene is TRBJ2-3, the V gene TRBV30, with D perhaps assigned TRBD1 or TRBD2 (5 bases each). The V and J ends lost 0 bases and 0 bases respectively, with 10 bases between them. Germline CDR1 GTSNPN, CDR2 SVGIG (reference sequence). CDR3 length equals 15 residues.

The chain recombines TRBV28 with TRBJ1-1; TRBD1 aligns across 9 bases. The trim removed 6 bases at V and 3 bases at J, leaving 8 bases unmatched. The CDR3 sequence is 15 residues long. Germline V gene lookup returns CDR1 MDHEN and CDR2 SYDVKM. The CDR3 coding sequence is TGTGCCAGCAGCCGGATACAGGGGGCCTACACTGAAGCTTTCTTT. This codes for CASSRIQGAYTEAFF.

This clonotype was observed a handful of times. The V and J genes are TRBV30 and TRBJ1-3; D is uncertain. This CDR3 comprises 14 residues. With 4 bases removed from V and 4 bases from J, the gap between germline ends came to 14 bases. CDR1 is GTSNPN, CDR2 SVGIG, per germline (reference sequence). The CDR3 DNA reads TGTGCCTGGAAAAGGGATTTTGCCGGAAACACCATATATTTT. It yields the protein CAWKRDFAGNTIYF.

This clonotype came up a few times. The chain has TRBV7-6 and TRBJ2-1, with TRBD1 identical over 8 bases. The CDR3 is 17 amino acids. Germline V gene sequence: CDR1 SGHVS, CDR2 FNYEAQ. The J segment lost 0 bases and the V segment lost 3 bases, leaving 7 bases of the junction unmatched. The CDR3 nucleotides read TGTGCCAGCAGCTTCACTTGGACAGGGAGCTCCTACAATGAGCAGTTCTTC. Its translation is CASSFTWTGSSYNEQFF. The full variable domain, rest sourced from reference TRBV7-6 and TRBJ2-1, is GAGVSQSPRYKVTKRGQDVALRCDPISGHVSLYWYRQALGQGPEFLTYFNYEAQQDKSGLPNDRFSAERPEGSISTLTIQRTEQRDSAMYRCASSFTWTGSSYNEQFFGPGTRLTVL.

V is TRBV28 and J is TRBJ2-5, with D perhaps matching TRBD1 or TRBD2 (6 bases each). The ends were cut back, 4 bases at V and 0 bases at J, with 15 bases in the middle. In germline, CDR1 is MDHEN, CDR2 SYDVKM. The CDR3 is 16 amino acids. Here the CDR3 DNA reads TGTGCCAGCAGTTGGGGGGCAGGCGAGTACCAAGAGACCCAGTACTTC. As protein: CASSWGAGEYQETQYF.

This clonotype has a handful of counts. V is TRBV18 and J is TRBJ2-3, with D unclear. CDR3 length: 14 residues. CDR1 and CDR2 (germline): KGHSH, LQKENI. Trimming shortened V by 3 bases and J by 4 bases, and 11 bases separated the two germline ends. Written as DNA, the CDR3 is TGTGCCAGCTCACCCCCGACGCGGTCAGATACGCAGTATTTT. It yields the protein CASSPPTRSDTQYF.

The genes are TRBV13 and TRBJ1-1; a possible D gene is TRBD1 (5 bases). This CDR3 has 13 amino acids. Trimming took 7 bases from V and 6 from J, leaving 15 bases between them. Germline-derived CDR1 and CDR2 are PRHDT and FYEKMQ (reference sequence). CDR3 sequence (DNA): TGTGCCAGCAACGAATTGGGGGAAGCTGAAGCTTTCTTT. Its protein product is CASNELGEAEAFF. The variable domain in full, completed from reference TRBV13 and TRBJ1-1, reads AAGVIQSPRHLIKEKRETATLKCYPIPRHDTVYWYQQGPGQDPQFLISFYEKMQSDKGSIPDRFSAQQFSDYHSELNMSSLELGDSALYFCASNELGEAEAFFGQGTRLTVV.